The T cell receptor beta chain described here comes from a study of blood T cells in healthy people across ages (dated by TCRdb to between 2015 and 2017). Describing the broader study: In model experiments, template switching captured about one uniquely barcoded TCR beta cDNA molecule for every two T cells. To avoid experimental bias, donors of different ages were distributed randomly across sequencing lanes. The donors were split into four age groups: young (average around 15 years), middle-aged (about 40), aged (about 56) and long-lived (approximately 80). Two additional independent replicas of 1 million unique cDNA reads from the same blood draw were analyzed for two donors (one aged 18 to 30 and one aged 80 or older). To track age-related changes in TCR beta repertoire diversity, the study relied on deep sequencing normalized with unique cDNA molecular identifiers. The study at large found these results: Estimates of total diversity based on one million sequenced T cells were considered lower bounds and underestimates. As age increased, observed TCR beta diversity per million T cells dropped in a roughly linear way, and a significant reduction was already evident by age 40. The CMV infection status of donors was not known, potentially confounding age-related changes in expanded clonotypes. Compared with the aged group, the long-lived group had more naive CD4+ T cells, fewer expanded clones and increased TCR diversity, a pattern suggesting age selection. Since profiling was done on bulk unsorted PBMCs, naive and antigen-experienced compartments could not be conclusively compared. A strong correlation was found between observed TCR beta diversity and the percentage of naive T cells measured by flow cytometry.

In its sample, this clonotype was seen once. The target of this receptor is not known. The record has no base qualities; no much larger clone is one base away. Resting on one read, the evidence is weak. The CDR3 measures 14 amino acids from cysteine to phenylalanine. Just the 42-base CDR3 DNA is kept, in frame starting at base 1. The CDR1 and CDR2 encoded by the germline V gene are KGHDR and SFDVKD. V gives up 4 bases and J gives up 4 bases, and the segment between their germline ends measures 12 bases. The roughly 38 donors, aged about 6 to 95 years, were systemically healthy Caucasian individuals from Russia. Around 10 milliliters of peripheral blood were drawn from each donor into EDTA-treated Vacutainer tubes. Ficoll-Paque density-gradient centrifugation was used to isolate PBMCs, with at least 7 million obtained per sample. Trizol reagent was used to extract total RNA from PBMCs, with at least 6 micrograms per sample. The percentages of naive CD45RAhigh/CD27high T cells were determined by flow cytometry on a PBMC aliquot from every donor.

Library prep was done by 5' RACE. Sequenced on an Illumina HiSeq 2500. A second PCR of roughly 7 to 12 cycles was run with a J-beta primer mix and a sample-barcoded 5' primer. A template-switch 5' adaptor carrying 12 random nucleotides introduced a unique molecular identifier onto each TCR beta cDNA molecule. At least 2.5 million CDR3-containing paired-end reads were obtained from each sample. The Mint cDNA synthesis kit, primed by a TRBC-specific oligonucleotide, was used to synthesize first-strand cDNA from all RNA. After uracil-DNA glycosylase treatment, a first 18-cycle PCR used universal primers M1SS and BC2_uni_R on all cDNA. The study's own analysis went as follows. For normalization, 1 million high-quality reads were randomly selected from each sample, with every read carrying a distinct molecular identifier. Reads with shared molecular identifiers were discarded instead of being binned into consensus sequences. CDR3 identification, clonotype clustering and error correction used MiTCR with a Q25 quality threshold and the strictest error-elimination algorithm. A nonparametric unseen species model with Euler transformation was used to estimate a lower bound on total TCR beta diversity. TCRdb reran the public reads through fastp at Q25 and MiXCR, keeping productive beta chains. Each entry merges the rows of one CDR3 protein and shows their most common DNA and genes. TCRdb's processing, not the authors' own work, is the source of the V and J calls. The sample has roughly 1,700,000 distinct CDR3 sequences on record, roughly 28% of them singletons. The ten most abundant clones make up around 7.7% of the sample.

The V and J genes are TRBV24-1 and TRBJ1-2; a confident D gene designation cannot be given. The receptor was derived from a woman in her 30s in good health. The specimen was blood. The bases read TGTGCCACCAGTGACGGCATGGCCCCCTATGGCTACACCTTC. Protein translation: CATSDGMAPYGYTF.